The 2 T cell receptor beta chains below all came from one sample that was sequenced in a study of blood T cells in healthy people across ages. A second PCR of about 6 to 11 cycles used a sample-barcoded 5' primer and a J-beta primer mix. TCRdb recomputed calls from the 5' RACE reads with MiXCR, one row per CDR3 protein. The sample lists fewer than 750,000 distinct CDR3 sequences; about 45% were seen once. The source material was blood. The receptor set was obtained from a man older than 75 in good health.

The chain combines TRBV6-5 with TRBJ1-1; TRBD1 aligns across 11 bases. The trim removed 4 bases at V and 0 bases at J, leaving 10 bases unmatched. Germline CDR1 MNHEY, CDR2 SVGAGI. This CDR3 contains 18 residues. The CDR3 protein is CASSSPGQGARMNTEAFF. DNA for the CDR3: TGTGCCAGCAGTTCTCCTGGACAGGGGGCCCGGATGAACACTGAAGCTTTCTTT.

This CDR3 reads CSAGLGGYNEQFF. CDR3 sequence (DNA): TGCAGTGCAGGACTAGGAGGCTACAATGAGCAGTTCTTC. The chain carries TRBV20-1 and TRBJ2-1, with 7 bases aligning to TRBD2. This CDR3 contains 13 residues. Germline V gene sequence: CDR1 DFQATT, CDR2 SNEGSKA (reference sequence). After removal of 6 bases from V and 3 bases from J, the junction contained 5 bases not matched to a gene.